This TCR beta chain stems from a study of beta chain features in type 1 diabetes. As for the study in general: Patients shared similar age, gender and cell yields with healthy donors.

V lost 4 bases, J lost 3 bases, and 11 bases lay in between. This CDR3 is 14 amino acids long. Germline V gene sequence: CDR1 SGHTA, CDR2 FQGNSA. The study, taken as a whole, reports: The study found moderately but significantly shorter TCRB CDR3s in all four CD4+ subsets of Type 1 diabetes patients. Whether HLA type influences TCRB rearrangement remained unresolved here.

Comments on this clone: The antigen remains undetermined.

The study reverse transcribed the entire isolated RNA, so it sequenced expressed TCRB transcripts. Method: immunoSEQ multiplex PCR; TCRdb's copy keeps in-frame clones and lacks some. Here the sample spans under 300,000 clones, 27% being singletons. The sample comprised central memory CD4+ T cells from blood. The clonotype was recovered from a young man in good health. The chain couples TRBV7-2 to TRBJ2-3; D could derive from TRBD1 or TRBD2 (6 bases each). In nucleotides, the CDR3 is TGTGCCAGCAGCTGGGGGGCTCGGACAGATACGCAGTATTTT. It specifies CASSWGARTDTQYF.